This T cell receptor beta chain is drawn from a study of graft-versus-host responses after intestinal transplantation. Only in-frame clones appear in the TCRdb table, and some are missing; sequencing was by immunoSEQ multiplex PCR. The data show about 20,000 clones, with approximately 79% seen just once and 8% held by the top ten. Processing of graft tissue released intraepithelial and lamina propria lymphocytes. This CDR3 has 12 amino acids. The V segment lost 6 bases and the J segment 12 bases; nucleotides outside the gene matches: 7. Germline CDR1 is MNHEY and CDR2 is SVGAGI. This chain links TRBV6-5 with TRBJ1-2; 10 bases match TRBD1. This sequence was found in a human patient who received an intestinal transplant, so some T cells may come from the graft donor. The material was ileum tissue, obtained about 21 days after intestinal transplant. The CDR3 coding sequence is TGTGCCAGCAGAAAGACAGGGGGCGAAGACACCTTC. Protein: CASRKTGGEDTF.